The next 3 T cell receptor beta chains were all read from a single sample in a study of cytomegalovirus exposure and HLA in healthy donors. Some clones are missing from TCRdb's copy, which holds only in-frame ones; the method was immunoSEQ multiplex PCR. The table includes 130,000 or so clones, approximately 89% detected once. Specimen: PBMCs. Receptors were obtained from a woman aged 18 to 35 in good health and CMV-seronegative.

In this sample, this clone turned up once. The gene calls are TRBV2 and TRBJ2-3, with 7 positions matching TRBD1. With V trimmed by 7 bases and J by 0 bases, 7 bases remained unmatched. The length of the CDR3 is 15 residues. Germline V CDR1 and CDR2: SNHLY, FYNNEI. DNA for the CDR3: TGTGCCAGCACTAACAGACAGGGTAGCACAGATACGCAGTATTTT. Amino acids: CASTNRQGSTDTQYF. Together with reference TRBV2 and TRBJ2-3, the CDR3 gives the full variable domain: EPEVTQTPSHQVTQMGQEVILRCVPISNHLYFYWYRQILGQKVEFLVSFYNNEISEKSEIFDDQFSVERPDGSNFTLKIRSTKLEDSAMYFCASTNRQGSTDTQYFGPGTRLTVL.

The J gene is TRBJ1-4, the V gene TRBV6-5; D unclear. The CDR3 loop spans 16 amino acids. Per the germline V gene, CDR1 is MNHEY and CDR2 is SVGAGI. Trimming shortened V by 2 bases and J by 3 bases, and 13 bases separated the two germline ends. The CDR3 DNA is TGTGCCAGCAGTTACGACGCGGTCCTCCCTAATGAAAAACTGTTTTTT. Amino acids: CASSYDAVLPNEKLFF.

V usage is TRBV6-5 and J usage is TRBJ1-4, with D unclear. The CDR3 has 14 amino acids. CDR1 and CDR2 (germline): MNHEY, SVGAGI. Trimming removed 7 bases at V and 1 base at J, with 10 bases between. The CDR3 DNA is TGTGCCAGCACCAACCGCGGAACTAATGAAAAACTGTTTTTT. Its protein product is CASTNRGTNEKLFF.